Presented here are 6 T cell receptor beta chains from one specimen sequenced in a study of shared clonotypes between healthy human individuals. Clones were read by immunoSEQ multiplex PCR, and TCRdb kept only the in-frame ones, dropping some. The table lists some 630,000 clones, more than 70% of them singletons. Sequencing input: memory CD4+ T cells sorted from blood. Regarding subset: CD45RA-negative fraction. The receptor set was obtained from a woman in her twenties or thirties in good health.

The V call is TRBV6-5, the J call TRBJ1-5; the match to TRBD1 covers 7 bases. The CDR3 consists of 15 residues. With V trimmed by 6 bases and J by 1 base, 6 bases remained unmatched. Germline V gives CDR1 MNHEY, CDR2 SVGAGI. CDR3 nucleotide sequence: TGTGCCAGCAGGGGGGGGGACAGAAGCAATCAGCCCCAGCATTTT. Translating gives CASRGGDRSNQPQHF.

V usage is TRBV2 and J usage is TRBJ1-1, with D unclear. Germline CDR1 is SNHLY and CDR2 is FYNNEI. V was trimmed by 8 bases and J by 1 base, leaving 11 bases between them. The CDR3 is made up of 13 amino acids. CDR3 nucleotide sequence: TGTGCCAGCCATAAAGACACGAACACTGAAGCTTTCTTT. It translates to CASHKDTNTEAFF.

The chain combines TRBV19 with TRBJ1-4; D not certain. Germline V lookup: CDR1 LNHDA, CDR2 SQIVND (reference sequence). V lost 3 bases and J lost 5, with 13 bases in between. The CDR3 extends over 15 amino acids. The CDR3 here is CASSIYGKWNEKLFF. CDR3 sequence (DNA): TGTGCCAGTAGTATTTACGGGAAGTGGAATGAAAAACTGTTTTTT. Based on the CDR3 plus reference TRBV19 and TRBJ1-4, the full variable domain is DGGITQSPKYLFRKEGQNVTLSCEQNLNHDAMYWYRQDPGQGLRLIYYSQIVNDFQKGDIAEGYSVSREKKESFPLTVTSAQKNPTAFYLCASSIYGKWNEKLFFGSGTQLSVL.

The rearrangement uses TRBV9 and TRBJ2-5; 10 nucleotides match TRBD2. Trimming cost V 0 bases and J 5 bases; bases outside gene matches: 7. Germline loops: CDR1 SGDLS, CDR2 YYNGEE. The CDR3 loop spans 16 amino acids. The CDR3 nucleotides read TGTGCCAGCAGCGTAGCGGCTAGCGGGAGAGGGGAGACCCAGTACTTC. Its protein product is CASSVAASGRGETQYF.

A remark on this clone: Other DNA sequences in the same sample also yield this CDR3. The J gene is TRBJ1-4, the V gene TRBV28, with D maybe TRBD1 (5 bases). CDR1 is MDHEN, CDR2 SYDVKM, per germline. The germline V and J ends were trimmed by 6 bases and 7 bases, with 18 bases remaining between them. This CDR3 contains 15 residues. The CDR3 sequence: CASSPTGGAGEKLFF. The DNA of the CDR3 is TGTGCCAGCAGCCCGACGGGAGGGGCGGGTGAAAAACTGTTTTTT.

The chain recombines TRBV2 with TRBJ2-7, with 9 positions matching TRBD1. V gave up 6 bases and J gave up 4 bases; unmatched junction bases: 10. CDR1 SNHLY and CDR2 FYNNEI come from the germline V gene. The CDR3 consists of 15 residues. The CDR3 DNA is TGTGCCAGCAGCGGCGGGGGACAGGGAGGTTACGAGCAGTACTTC. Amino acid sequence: CASSGGGQGGYEQYF.